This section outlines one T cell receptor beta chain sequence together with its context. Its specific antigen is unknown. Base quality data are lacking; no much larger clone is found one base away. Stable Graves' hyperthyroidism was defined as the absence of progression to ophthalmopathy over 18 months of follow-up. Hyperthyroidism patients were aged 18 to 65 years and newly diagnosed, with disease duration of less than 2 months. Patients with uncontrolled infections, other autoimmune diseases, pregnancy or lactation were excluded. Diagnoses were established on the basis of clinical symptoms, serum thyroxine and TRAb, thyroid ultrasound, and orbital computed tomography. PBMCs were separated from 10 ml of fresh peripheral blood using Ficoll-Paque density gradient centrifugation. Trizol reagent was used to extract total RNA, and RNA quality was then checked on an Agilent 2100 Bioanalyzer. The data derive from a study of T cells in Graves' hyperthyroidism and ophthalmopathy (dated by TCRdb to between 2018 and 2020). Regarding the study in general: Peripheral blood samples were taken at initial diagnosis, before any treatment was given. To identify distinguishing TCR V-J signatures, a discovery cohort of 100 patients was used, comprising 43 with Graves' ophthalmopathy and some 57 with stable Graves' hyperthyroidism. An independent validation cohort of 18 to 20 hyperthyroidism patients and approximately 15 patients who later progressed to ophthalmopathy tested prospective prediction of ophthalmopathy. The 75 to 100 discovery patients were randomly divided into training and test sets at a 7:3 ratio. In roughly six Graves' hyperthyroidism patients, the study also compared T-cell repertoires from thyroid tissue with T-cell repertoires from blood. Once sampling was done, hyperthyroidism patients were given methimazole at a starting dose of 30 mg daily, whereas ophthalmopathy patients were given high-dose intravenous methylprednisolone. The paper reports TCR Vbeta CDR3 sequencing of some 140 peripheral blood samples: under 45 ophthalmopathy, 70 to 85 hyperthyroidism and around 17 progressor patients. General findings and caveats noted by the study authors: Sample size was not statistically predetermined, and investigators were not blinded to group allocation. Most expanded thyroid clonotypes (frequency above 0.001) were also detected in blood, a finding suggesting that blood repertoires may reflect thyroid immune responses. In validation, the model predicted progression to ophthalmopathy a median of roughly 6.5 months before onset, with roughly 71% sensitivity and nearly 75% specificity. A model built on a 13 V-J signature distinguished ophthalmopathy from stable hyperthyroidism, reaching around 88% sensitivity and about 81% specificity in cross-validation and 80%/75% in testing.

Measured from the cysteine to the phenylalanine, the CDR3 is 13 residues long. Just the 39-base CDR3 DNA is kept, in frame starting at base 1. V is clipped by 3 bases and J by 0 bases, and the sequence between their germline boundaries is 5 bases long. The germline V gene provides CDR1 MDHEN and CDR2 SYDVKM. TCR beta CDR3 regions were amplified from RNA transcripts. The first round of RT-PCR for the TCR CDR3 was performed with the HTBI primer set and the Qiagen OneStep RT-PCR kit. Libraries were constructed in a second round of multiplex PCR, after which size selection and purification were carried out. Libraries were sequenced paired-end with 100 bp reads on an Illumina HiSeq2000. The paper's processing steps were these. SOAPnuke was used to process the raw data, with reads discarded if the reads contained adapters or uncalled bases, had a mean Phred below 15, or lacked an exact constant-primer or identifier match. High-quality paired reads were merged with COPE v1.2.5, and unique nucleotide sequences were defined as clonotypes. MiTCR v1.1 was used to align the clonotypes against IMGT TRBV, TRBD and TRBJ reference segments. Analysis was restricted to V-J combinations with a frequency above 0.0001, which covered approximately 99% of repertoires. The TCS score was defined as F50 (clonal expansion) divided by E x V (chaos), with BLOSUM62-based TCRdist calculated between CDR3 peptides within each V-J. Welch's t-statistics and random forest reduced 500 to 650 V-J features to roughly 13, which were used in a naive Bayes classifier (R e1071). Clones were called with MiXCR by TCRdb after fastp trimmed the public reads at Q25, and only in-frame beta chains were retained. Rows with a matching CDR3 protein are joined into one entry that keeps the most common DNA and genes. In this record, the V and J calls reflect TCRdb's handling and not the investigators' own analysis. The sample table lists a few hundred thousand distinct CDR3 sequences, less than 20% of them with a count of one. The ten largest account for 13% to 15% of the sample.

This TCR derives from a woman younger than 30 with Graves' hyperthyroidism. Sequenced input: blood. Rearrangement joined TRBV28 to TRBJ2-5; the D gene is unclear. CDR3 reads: CASSLADQETQYF. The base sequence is TGTGCCAGCAGTTTGGCGGACCAAGAGACCCAGTACTTC.